This T cell receptor beta chain was observed in a study of response to subunit inactivated influenza vaccine. Germline CDR1 reads MNHNS; CDR2 reads SASEGT. J was trimmed by 8 bases and V by 6 bases; bases with no gene match: 8. The length of the CDR3 is 13 residues. One entry per CDR3 protein, called by TCRdb with MiXCR from the RT-PCR reads. The repertoire includes about 780,000 distinct CDR3 sequences, around 18% of them detected once, and about a tenth sits in the top ten. This TCR was recovered from a man between 45 and 60 years old who received an inactivated influenza vaccine. This rearrangement joins TRBV6-1 to TRBJ1-2; 8 bases agree with TRBD1. Here the sequenced sample was PBMCs from blood, taken about 5 days after vaccination. The CDR3: CASRRTGSQGYTF. The CDR3 bases are TGTGCCAGCAGACGGACAGGGAGTCAGGGCTACACCTTC.